These 32 T cell receptor beta chains were sequenced from one sample in a study of T cell responses to AZD1222 COVID-19 vaccine. Data came from immunoSEQ multiplex PCR; TCRdb stores just in-frame clones and leaves some out. In the table there are 70,000 to 90,000 clones, approximately 78% of which are singletons. Sequences were derived from peripheral blood, sampled on day 0 of AZD1222 vaccination. These receptors came from an adult in good health.

V is TRBV27 and J is TRBJ2-7, with D perhaps being TRBD1 or TRBD2 (5 bases each). There are 17 residues in the CDR3. Germline-derived CDR1 and CDR2 are MNHEY and SMNVEV (reference sequence). The ends were cut back, 3 bases at V and 3 bases at J, with 21 bases in the middle. CDR3 nucleotide sequence: TGTGCCAGCAGTTTTTCACTTTCACCGGGACCAGTCTACGAGCAGTACTTC. Protein product: CASSFSLSPGPVYEQYF.

The chain has TRBV6-5 and TRBJ1-3; D is ambiguous. CDR1 is MNHEY and CDR2 is SVGAGI in the germline V gene. The CDR3 sequence is 12 residues long. V gave up 6 bases and J gave up 8 bases, with 11 bases separating them. CDR3 in DNA: TGTGCCAGCAGCGTTCTAATGGACACCATATATTTT. Protein sequence: CASSVLMDTIYF.

The chain links TRBV7-2 to TRBJ1-5; 8 bases are a match to TRBD1. After removal of 5 bases from V and 6 bases from J, the junction contained 12 bases not matched to a gene. The CDR3 is 16 residues long. Germline assignment: CDR1 SGHTA and CDR2 FQGNSA. CDR3 nucleotide sequence: TGTGCCAGCAGCCGGGGGGCAGGGGGCTGGGGTCAGCCCCAGCATTTT. It yields the protein CASSRGAGGWGQPQHF.

This chain's CDR3 is CASNVVGGELFF. The CDR3 DNA follows: TGTGCCAGCAACGTGGTGGGCGGGGAGCTGTTTTTT. The chain links TRBV2 to TRBJ2-2; no definite D call. The CDR3 is made up of 12 amino acids. The V end was cut by 7 bases, the J end by 7 bases, with 10 bases between. Germline CDR1 and CDR2: SNHLY and FYNNEI.

The chain joins TRBV10-3 to TRBJ1-1; D remains ambiguous. V lost 2 bases and J lost 4, with 17 bases in between. Germline lookup yields CDR1 ENHRY and CDR2 SYGVKD. CDR3 length equals 16 residues. The CDR3 reads CAISEEKALTSTEAFF. Here the CDR3 DNA reads TGTGCCATCAGTGAGGAAAAGGCCCTAACGAGCACTGAAGCTTTCTTT.

This sequence joins TRBV9 and TRBJ1-4, with a weak D call TRBD1 (5 bases). This CDR3 is 16 amino acids long. The V and J ends lost 2 bases and 4 bases respectively, with 15 bases between them. Looked up from germline, CDR1 is SGDLS and CDR2 is YYNGEE. The CDR3 DNA sequence: TGTGCCAGCAGCGTGGCGGCAGGGACTAATAATGAAAAACTGTTTTTT. Its protein is CASSVAAGTNNEKLFF. The complete variable domain, with remaining parts taken from reference TRBV9 and TRBJ1-4, reads DSGVTQTPKHLITATGQRVTLRCSPRSGDLSVYWYQQSLDQGLQFLIQYYNGEERAKGNILERFSAQQFPDLHSELNLSSLELGDSALYFCASSVAAGTNNEKLFFGSGTQLSVL.

The chain has TRBV30 and TRBJ1-1; D is undetermined. Germline V CDR1 and CDR2: GTSNPN, SVGIG (reference sequence). The CDR3 runs to 12 residues. Between the trimmed V and J ends, which lost 0 bases and 3 bases, there was a span of 5 bases. CDR3 DNA: TGTGCCTGGAGTGTCGCGGACACTGAAGCTTTCTTT. Protein sequence: CAWSVADTEAFF. The full variable domain, its missing parts supplied by reference TRBV30 and TRBJ1-1, is SQTIHQWPATLVQPVGSPLSLECTVEGTSNPNLYWYRQAAGRGLQLLFYSVGIGQISSEVPQNLSASRPQDRQFILSSKKLLLSDSGFYLCAWSVADTEAFFGQGTRLTVV.

The J gene is TRBJ2-5, the V gene TRBV24-1; 10 bases line up with TRBD1. The CDR3 is 14 amino acids. Germline CDR1 KGHDR, CDR2 SFDVKD. J lost 2 bases, V lost 9 bases, and 5 bases had no gene match. DNA of the CDR3: TGTGCCACCGCCGACAGGGGGCCTCAAGAGACCCAGTACTTC. Residues: CATADRGPQETQYF.

The CDR3 reads CASSSIGRGAVETQYF. The DNA of the CDR3 is TGTGCCAGCAGTTCGATCGGGAGAGGGGCGGTGGAGACCCAGTACTTC. The V gene is TRBV6-6, the J gene TRBJ2-5, with D possibly being TRBD2 (6 bases). Trimming left V 4 bases short and J 5 bases short, with 20 bases between. The CDR3 is 16 residues long. CDR1 is MNHNY and CDR2 is SVGAGI in the germline V gene (reference sequence).

The rearrangement joins TRBV5-8 to TRBJ2-7; D possibly uses TRBD1 or TRBD2 (5 bases each). Germline V gene lookup returns CDR1 SGHTS and CDR2 YDEGEE. This CDR3 comprises 15 residues. V lost 2 bases to trimming and J lost 0 bases, with 12 bases between them. CDR3 coding DNA: TGTGCCAGCAGCTTCCGGGACCACCGCTCCTACGAGCAGTACTTC. The encoded protein is CASSFRDHRSYEQYF.

The chain carries TRBV24-1 and TRBJ2-2, with TRBD1 matching over 7 bases. Germline CDR1 reads KGHDR; CDR2 reads SFDVKD. The CDR3 is made up of 15 amino acids. Losses at the gene ends were 0 bases for V and 3 bases for J; bases not matched to a gene: 0. The CDR3 spells CATSDLDRDTGELFF. The CDR3 coding sequence is TGTGCCACCAGTGATTTGGACAGGGACACCGGGGAGCTGTTTTTT.

V is TRBV7-2 and J is TRBJ2-7, with D perhaps TRBD1 (5 bases). The CDR3 extends over 14 amino acids. CDR1 and CDR2 (germline): SGHTA, FQGNSA. With 5 bases removed from V and 0 bases from J, the gap between germline ends came to 11 bases. CDR3 sequence reads: CASSARQSSYEQYF. The DNA of the CDR3 is TGTGCCAGCAGCGCCCGACAGAGCTCCTACGAGCAGTACTTC.

This clone was observed many times. This chain joins TRBV11-2 and TRBJ2-7; 7 bases agree with TRBD2. Trimming at V came to 5 bases and at J to 1 base, leaving 5 bases not matched to a gene. The CDR3 is made up of 14 amino acids. In germline, CDR1 is SGHAT, CDR2 FQNNGV. The CDR3 coding sequence is TGTGCCAGCAGCGTTAGCGGGCCATCCTACGAGCAGTACTTC. Encoded protein: CASSVSGPSYEQYF.

This chain connects TRBV11-2 to TRBJ2-7; tentative D call: TRBD1 (5 bases). V was cut by 4 bases and J by 5 bases, with 12 bases left in between. The CDR3 consists of 13 residues. Germline V CDR1 and CDR2: SGHAT, FQNNGV. This chain's CDR3 is CASSWDSGHEQYF. CDR3 nucleotide sequence: TGTGCCAGCAGCTGGGATTCAGGGCACGAGCAGTACTTC. Filled out from reference TRBV11-2 and TRBJ2-7, the complete variable domain reads EAGVAQSPRYKIIEKRQSVAFWCNPISGHATLYWYQQILGQGPKLLIQFQNNGVVDDSQLPKDRFSAERLKGVDSTLKIQPAKLEDSAVYLCASSWDSGHEQYFGPGTRLTVT.

The genes are TRBV7-9 and TRBJ2-2; 13 positions agree with TRBD2. With V trimmed by 6 bases and J by 6 bases, 7 bases remained unmatched. Germline-derived CDR1 and CDR2 are SEHNR and FQNEAQ (reference sequence). This CDR3 has 16 amino acids. This CDR3 reads CASSPGLAGAPGELFF. The CDR3 DNA reads as TGTGCCAGCAGTCCCGGACTAGCGGGAGCCCCCGGGGAGCTGTTTTTT.

The gene calls are TRBV10-3 and TRBJ1-1, with unresolved D. Trimming took off 6 bases at V and 1 base at J, with 12 bases between the two ends. The CDR3 is 14 residues long. Germline-derived CDR1 and CDR2 are ENHRY and SYGVKD. The DNA for the CDR3 is TGTGCCATCAGCGAATCCCCACAGAACACTGAAGCTTTCTTT. Translated: CAISESPQNTEAFF.

V usage is TRBV6-1 and J usage is TRBJ2-1, with 10 bases lining up with TRBD2. Germline trimming cut 4 bases from V and 7 bases from J; bases unmatched to any gene: 10. The CDR3 consists of 16 residues. CDR1 MNHNS and CDR2 SASEGT come from the germline V gene. CDR3 residues: CASSAQPGLASNEQFF. The DNA for the CDR3 is TGTGCCAGCAGTGCACAACCGGGACTAGCGTCGAATGAGCAGTTCTTC.

This clone was seen more than once but under ten times. This rearrangement joins TRBV7-8 to TRBJ1-3, with TRBD1 matching 8 bases. The CDR3 contains 17 residues. V was clipped by 1 base and J by 2 bases; unmatched bases: 7. Germline CDR1 SGHVS, CDR2 FQNEAQ. CDR3 nucleotide sequence: TGTGCCAGCAGCTTAGGCCGGACAGGGAGGACTGGAAACACCATATATTTT. It is translated as CASSLGRTGRTGNTIYF.

The rearrangement joins TRBV19 to TRBJ2-7; TRBD2 matches at 9 bases. The CDR3 sequence is 11 residues long. Germline V gives CDR1 LNHDA, CDR2 SQIVND (reference sequence). The CDR3 reads CAAGGPMEQYF. The CDR3 nucleotides read TGTGCTGCGGGAGGGCCTATGGAGCAGTACTTC.

The chain combines TRBV18 with TRBJ2-2; D remains ambiguous. Trimming cost V 6 bases and J 0 bases, with 2 bases left between them. The V gene's germline CDR1 is KGHSH and CDR2 LQKENI. The CDR3 is made up of 12 amino acids. The CDR3 reads CASSSNTGELFF. The CDR3 DNA reads as TGTGCCAGCTCCTCGAACACCGGGGAGCTGTTTTTT.

The chain uses TRBV27 and TRBJ1-2; D is unclear. V dropped 6 bases and J dropped 2 bases, with 4 bases sitting between them. CDR1 is MNHEY, CDR2 SMNVEV, per germline (reference sequence). The CDR3 loop spans 11 amino acids. The CDR3 loop reads CASRTNYGYTF. The CDR3 region has the DNA TGTGCCAGCAGAACCAACTATGGCTACACCTTC.

This clone was recorded only once. The rearrangement links TRBV15 to TRBJ2-7; tentative D call: TRBD2 (6 bases). V gave up 1 base and J gave up 6 bases, with 16 bases separating them. The germline gives CDR1 LNHNV, CDR2 YYDKDF (reference sequence). The CDR3 is 15 amino acids. The CDR3 is CATSRGGRGVAEQYF. Here the CDR3 DNA reads TGTGCCACCAGCAGAGGGGGTCGCGGGGTAGCCGAGCAGTACTTC.

The chain is built from TRBV10-3 and TRBJ2-3, with 11 bases matching TRBD2. CDR3 size: 14 residues. The junction had 7 bases not matched to a gene; V was cut back by 8 bases and J by 6 bases. Germline V gene lookup returns CDR1 ENHRY and CDR2 SYGVKD. CDR3: CAILGSGGEDTQYF. In DNA form, the CDR3 reads TGTGCCATCTTAGGTAGCGGGGGGGAGGATACGCAGTATTTT.

The table lists this clone with a count of one. The chain couples TRBV19 to TRBJ1-1; 8 positions agree with TRBD1. V was clipped by 4 bases and J by 1 base; unmatched bases: 17. Germline V gene data show CDR1 as LNHDA and CDR2 as SQIVND (reference sequence). This CDR3 spans 19 amino acids. CDR3 protein: CASSKSPLQGAYQNTEAFF. CDR3 DNA: TGTGCCAGTAGTAAATCCCCCCTCCAGGGGGCTTATCAGAACACTGAAGCTTTCTTT. The variable domain in full, completed from reference TRBV19 and TRBJ1-1, reads DGGITQSPKYLFRKEGQNVTLSCEQNLNHDAMYWYRQDPGQGLRLIYYSQIVNDFQKGDIAEGYSVSREKKESFPLTVTSAQKNPTAFYLCASSKSPLQGAYQNTEAFFGQGTRLTVV.

The chain has TRBV14 and TRBJ2-5, with 8 nucleotides matching TRBD1. Trimming at V came to 2 bases and at J to 4 bases, leaving 6 bases not matched to a gene. CDR3 length: 15 residues. Germline V gene data show CDR1 as SGHDN and CDR2 as FVKESK. The CDR3 nucleotides are TGTGCCAGCAGCCAAACCGGGACAGGTCGAGAGACCCAGTACTTC. It is translated as CASSQTGTGRETQYF.

The V and J genes are TRBV3-1 (or the pseudogene TRBV3-2) and TRBJ2-7; D perhaps matches TRBD2 (5 bases). This CDR3 is 18 amino acids long. The V end was cut by 4 bases, the J end by 2 bases, with 24 bases between. CDR1 LGHDT and CDR2 YNNKEL come from the germline V gene (reference sequence). DNA of the CDR3: TGTGCCAGCAGCCCAGCGGCCGTAACCAACGCTGTAACCTACGAGCAGTACTTC. The encoded protein is CASSPAAVTNAVTYEQYF.

This chain joins TRBV6-2 or TRBV6-3 and TRBJ2-6; D not resolved. Germline values: CDR1 MNHEY, CDR2 SVGEGT. With 6 bases removed from V and 1 base from J, the gap between germline ends came to 10 bases. The CDR3 is 15 residues long. This CDR3 reads CASSQVGSGANVLTF. CDR3 DNA: TGTGCCAGCAGCCAGGTAGGATCTGGGGCCAACGTCCTGACTTTC.

This clone has just a few counts. The chain combines TRBV7-2 with TRBJ2-7, with D tentatively TRBD1 (5 bases). This CDR3 is 13 amino acids long. Germline V gene sequence: CDR1 SGHTA, CDR2 FQGNSA. The ends were cut back, 5 bases at V and 5 bases at J, with 13 bases in the middle. CDR3 residues: CASSREQEDEQYF. CDR3 nucleotides: TGTGCCAGCAGCCGAGAACAGGAAGACGAGCAGTACTTC.

This chain connects TRBV11-2 to TRBJ2-7; TRBD1 matches at 7 bases. Germline-derived CDR1 and CDR2 are SGHAT and FQNNGV. This CDR3 region has 12 residues. Trimming took 5 bases from V and 4 from J; bases not matched to a gene: 2. CDR3 amino acids: CASSRQGYEQYF. DNA for the CDR3: TGTGCCAGCAGCCGACAGGGTTACGAGCAGTACTTC. Full variable domain (missing parts from reference TRBV11-2 and TRBJ2-7): EAGVAQSPRYKIIEKRQSVAFWCNPISGHATLYWYQQILGQGPKLLIQFQNNGVVDDSQLPKDRFSAERLKGVDSTLKIQPAKLEDSAVYLCASSRQGYEQYFGPGTRLTVT.

V and J are TRBV20-1 and TRBJ2-7; D gene ambiguous. The CDR3 runs 10 residues. Germline V gene sequence: CDR1 DFQATT, CDR2 SNEGSKA (reference sequence). Trimming left V 6 bases short and J 5 bases short, with 8 bases between. CDR3 DNA: TGCAGTGCCACCTACCACGAGCAGTACTTC. Its translation: CSATYHEQYF.

The genes are TRBV7-8 and TRBJ1-5, with D unclear. Germline V CDR1 and CDR2: SGHVS, FQNEAQ. V shed 5 bases and J shed 5 bases, with 16 bases lying between them. The CDR3 runs to 15 residues. DNA of the CDR3: TGTGCCAGCAGCCCCACGGACGGGGTCCATCAGCCCCAGCATTTT. Translation: CASSPTDGVHQPQHF.

This sequence joins TRBV3-1 (or the pseudogene TRBV3-2) and TRBJ1-3; perhaps TRBD1 as D (6 bases). The CDR3 is 14 amino acids. Looked up from germline, CDR1 is LGHDT and CDR2 is YNNKEL (reference sequence). V was pared by 9 bases and J by 1 base, with 13 bases between. The CDR3 reads CARGAHPSGNTIYF. DNA for the CDR3: TGTGCCAGGGGGGCACACCCTTCTGGAAACACCATATATTTT.